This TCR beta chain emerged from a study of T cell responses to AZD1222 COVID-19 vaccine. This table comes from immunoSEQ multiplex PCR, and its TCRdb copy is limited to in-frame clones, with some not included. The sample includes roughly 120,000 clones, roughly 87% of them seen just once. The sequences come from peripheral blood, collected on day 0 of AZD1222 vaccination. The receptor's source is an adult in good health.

The CDR3 DNA sequence: TGTGCCAGCAGTTACTCGAGTAACACCGGGGAGCTGTTTTTT. Translation gives CASSYSSNTGELFF. The V gene is TRBV6-5, the J gene TRBJ2-2; D is ambiguous. Germline CDR1 MNHEY, CDR2 SVGAGI. The CDR3 covers 14 residues. V dropped 0 bases and J dropped 2 bases, with 4 bases sitting between them.